Below are 16 T cell receptor beta chains sequenced from a single sample in a study of blood T cell repertoires in COVID-19. Clones were sequenced by immunoSEQ multiplex PCR, and TCRdb holds only the in-frame ones, with some missing. The table lists about 130,000 clones, around 81% of them singletons, with 12% in the top ten. Sample: peripheral blood. The receptors were gathered from a man in his sixties with acute or convalescent COVID-19.

This clone was observed a handful of times. The chain recombines TRBV5-1 with TRBJ1-1, with 7 bases matching TRBD1. Germline lookup yields CDR1 SGHRS and CDR2 YFSETQ. V was clipped by 4 bases and J by 3 bases; unmatched bases: 9. CDR3 size: 15 residues. The CDR3 loop is CASSPYRGLDTEAFF. The CDR3 DNA sequence: TGCGCCAGCAGCCCGTACAGGGGCCTTGACACTGAAGCTTTCTTT.

The chain links TRBV11-2 to TRBJ2-1; TRBD1 aligns across 8 bases. Germline V gene sequence: CDR1 SGHAT, CDR2 FQNNGV. The CDR3 loop spans 15 amino acids. Germline trimming cut 1 base from V and 6 bases from J; bases unmatched to any gene: 5. CDR3 sequence reads: CASSLAWTGLNEQFF. CDR3 nucleotides: TGTGCCAGCAGCTTAGCTTGGACAGGGCTCAATGAGCAGTTCTTC.

The rearrangement links TRBV7-9 to TRBJ2-2; D might be TRBD2 (5 bases). Germline loops: CDR1 SEHNR, CDR2 FQNEAQ (reference sequence). V gave up 2 bases and J gave up 5 bases, with 9 bases separating them. This CDR3 comprises 14 residues. The CDR3 reads CASSLISGTGELFF. DNA of the CDR3: TGTGCCAGCAGCTTAATTTCGGGGACCGGGGAGCTGTTTTTT. The whole variable domain, remainder taken from reference TRBV7-9 and TRBJ2-2, is DTGVSQNPRHKITKRGQNVTFRCDPISEHNRLYWYRQTLGQGPEFLTYFQNEAQLEKSRLLSDRFSAERPKGSFSTLEIQRTEQGDSAMYLCASSLISGTGELFFGEGSRLTVL.

The CDR3 sequence is CASSVESGYYNEQFF. CDR3 sequence (DNA): TGTGCCAGCAGCGTAGAGAGTGGTTACTACAATGAGCAGTTCTTC. The chain recombines TRBV9 with TRBJ2-1; D unclear. The CDR3 is 15 amino acids. V was trimmed by 0 bases and J by 3 bases, leaving 10 bases between them. CDR1 and CDR2 (germline): SGDLS, YYNGEE.

This clone was seen more than once but under ten times. The chain links TRBV24-1 to TRBJ2-2, with D possibly TRBD2 on 6 matching bases. The V end lost 3 bases, the J end lost 2 bases, and 12 bases lay between the germline ends. In germline, CDR1 is KGHDR, CDR2 SFDVKD. This CDR3 has 16 residues. CDR3 loop: CATSDRRGDNTGELFF. CDR3 in DNA: TGTGCCACCAGTGATCGGAGGGGAGACAACACCGGGGAGCTGTTTTTT.

The chain has TRBV30 and TRBJ2-1, with unresolved D. The V end was cut by 0 bases, the J end by 5 bases, with 8 bases between. Per the germline V gene, CDR1 is GTSNPN and CDR2 is SVGIG (reference sequence). This CDR3 region has 13 residues. CDR3 protein: CAWSVSGNNEQFF. Written as DNA, the CDR3 is TGTGCCTGGAGTGTGTCAGGAAACAATGAGCAGTTCTTC.

V gene TRBV12-3 or TRBV12-4 combines with J gene TRBJ1-1; D remains ambiguous. With 8 bases removed from V and 0 bases from J, the gap between germline ends came to 10 bases. There are 13 residues in the CDR3. This CDR3 reads CASLGQLNTEAFF. CDR3 DNA: TGTGCCAGCCTTGGGCAGCTGAACACTGAAGCTTTCTTT.

This clone was seen only once. The rearrangement joins TRBV7-8 to TRBJ2-3, with 7 bases fitting TRBD1. The V and J ends lost 6 bases and 8 bases, in that order; junction bases with no gene match: 8. The CDR3 length is 13 residues. The V gene's germline CDR1 is SGHVS and CDR2 FQNEAQ. CDR3 in DNA: TGTGCCAGCAGACTAGGGGGCGTAGGTACGCAGTATTTT. This codes for CASRLGGVGTQYF.

This clone was detected only a few times. The chain employs TRBV2 and TRBJ1-5; 8 bases agree with TRBD1. V shed 4 bases, J shed 7 bases, and the junction held 6 bases outside the gene matches. The germline V gene encodes CDR1 SNHLY and CDR2 FYNNEI. CDR3 length equals 14 residues. The CDR3: CASSGQGARQPQHF. In DNA, the CDR3 is TGTGCCAGCAGTGGCCAGGGGGCCCGCCAGCCCCAGCATTTT.

This clone was seen a single time. The genes are TRBV28 and TRBJ1-3, with a possible D match to TRBD1 (5 bases). Germline CDR1 is MDHEN and CDR2 is SYDVKM. This CDR3 spans 16 amino acids. V dropped 5 bases and J dropped 0 bases, with 14 bases sitting between them. The CDR3: CASSPGGTSSGNTIYF. The CDR3 nucleotides are TGTGCCAGCAGTCCCGGGGGGACTTCCTCTGGAAACACCATATATTTT.

This chain uses TRBV9 with TRBJ2-1; D unresolved. The germline CDR1 and CDR2 sequences are SGDLS and YYNGEE. The CDR3 is made up of 12 amino acids. The V end lost 5 bases, the J end lost 8 bases, and 11 bases lay between the germline ends. The CDR3, as DNA: TGTGCCAGCAGTCTTCAATCGGATGAGCAGTTCTTC. The encoded protein is CASSLQSDEQFF.

The chain combines TRBV28 with TRBJ2-2, with D perhaps matching TRBD1 (7 bases). This CDR3 is 15 amino acids long. The germline gives CDR1 MDHEN, CDR2 SYDVKM. V was clipped by 10 bases and J by 2 bases, with 17 bases between them. The CDR3 is CATHQGGSNTGELFF. The CDR3 nucleotides are TGTGCCACCCATCAGGGGGGTTCAAACACCGGGGAGCTGTTTTTT.

The rearrangement links TRBV9 to TRBJ1-2; no definite D call. V lost 4 bases and J 8 bases, leaving 15 bases between the germline ends. Germline-derived CDR1 and CDR2 are SGDLS and YYNGEE. The CDR3 is 13 residues long. The CDR3 spells CASSRDPRGGYTF. Here the CDR3 DNA reads TGTGCCAGCAGCCGAGATCCCAGAGGGGGCTACACCTTC.

In regard to this clone: The sample contains more than one DNA sequence encoding this CDR3. The rearrangement joins TRBV11-2 to TRBJ1-4, with no clear D. V dropped 3 bases and J dropped 5 bases, with 7 bases sitting between them. From germline, CDR1 is SGHAT and CDR2 FQNNGV. The CDR3 consists of 13 residues. The chain's CDR3 is CASSLGLNEKLFF. In nucleotides, the CDR3 is TGTGCCAGCAGCTTGGGCCTAAATGAAAAACTGTTTTTT. Full variable domain (missing parts from reference TRBV11-2 and TRBJ1-4): EAGVAQSPRYKIIEKRQSVAFWCNPISGHATLYWYQQILGQGPKLLIQFQNNGVVDDSQLPKDRFSAERLKGVDSTLKIQPAKLEDSAVYLCASSLGLNEKLFFGSGTQLSVL.

The J gene is TRBJ1-2, the V gene TRBV2; D ambiguous. The ends were cut back, 3 bases at V and 0 bases at J, with 8 bases in the middle. CDR1 and CDR2 (germline): SNHLY, FYNNEI. The CDR3 extends over 14 amino acids. The CDR3 reads CASSDNQANYGYTF. The CDR3 DNA sequence: TGTGCCAGCAGTGATAATCAGGCTAACTATGGCTACACCTTC.

J is TRBJ2-1 and V is TRBV6-5; D remains unclear. The CDR3 has 13 amino acids. Trimming removed 5 bases at V and 7 bases at J, with 12 bases between. Germline lookup yields CDR1 MNHEY and CDR2 SVGAGI. The CDR3 region is CASSPSPVNEQFF. The CDR3 DNA follows: TGTGCCAGCAGTCCCTCCCCCGTGAATGAGCAGTTCTTC.